This T cell receptor beta chain was recovered during a study of shared clonotypes between healthy human individuals. The germline V gene encodes CDR1 SGHRS and CDR2 YFSETQ. The CDR3 consists of 16 residues. Deletions cut 0 bases from V and 2 bases from J, with 14 bases between. This clone was recorded only once. The antigen is unknown. TCRdb's table, derived via immunoSEQ multiplex PCR, lists solely in-frame clones and lacks some. Of a few hundred thousand clones listed, 90% to 97% are singletons. Study results and limitations: Naive subsets generally exceeded memory subsets in estimated richness.

CCR7-negative CD45RA+ TemRA cells were pooled with CD45RO+ cells for CD8 memory. V usage is TRBV5-1 and J usage is TRBJ1-2; D is ambiguous. Sequencing was performed on memory CD8+ T cells sorted from blood. Regarding subset: CD45RO+ cells pooled with CCR7-negative TemRA cells. This clonotype was sampled from a man younger than 40 in good health. The CDR3 region has the DNA TGCGCCAGCAGCTTGGACCCAGGAAGATTCAACTATGGCTACACCTTC. Amino acids: CASSLDPGRFNYGYTF.